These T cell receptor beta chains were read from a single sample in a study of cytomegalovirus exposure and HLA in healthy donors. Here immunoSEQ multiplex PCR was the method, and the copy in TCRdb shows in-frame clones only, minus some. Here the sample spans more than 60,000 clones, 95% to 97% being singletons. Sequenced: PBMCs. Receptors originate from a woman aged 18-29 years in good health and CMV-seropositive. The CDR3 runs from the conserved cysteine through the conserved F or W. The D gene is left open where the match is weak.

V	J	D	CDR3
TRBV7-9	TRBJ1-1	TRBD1	CASSHGTGINTEAFF
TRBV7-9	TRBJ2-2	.	CARASLEGSGPNTGELFF
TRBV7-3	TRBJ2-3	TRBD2	CASSLNPPLAVNTDTQYF
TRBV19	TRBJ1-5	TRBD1	CASRSDRGQGQPQHF
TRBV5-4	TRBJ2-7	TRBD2	CASSSLGLAGTGAGEQYF
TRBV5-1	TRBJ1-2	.	CASRSEGPFYGYTF
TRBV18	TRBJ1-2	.	CASSPGGDYTF
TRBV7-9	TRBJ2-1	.	CASSSSRGQIPEQFF
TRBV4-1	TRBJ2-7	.	CASSQGQATYEQYF
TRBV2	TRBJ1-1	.	CAANGGKGIMNTEAFF
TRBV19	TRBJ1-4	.	CASSTEPNEKLFF
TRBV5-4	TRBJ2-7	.	CASSPGLAYEQYF
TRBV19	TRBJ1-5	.	CASSIGGPLNQPQHF
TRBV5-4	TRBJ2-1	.	CASSGEGGREQFF
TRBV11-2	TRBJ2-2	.	CASSVLVGSNTGELFF
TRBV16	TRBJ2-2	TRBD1	CASSPNIGTGNTGELFF
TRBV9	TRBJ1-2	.	CASSVARAQGGGGYTF
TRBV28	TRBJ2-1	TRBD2	CASRGRETYNEQFF
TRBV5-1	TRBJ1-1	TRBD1	CASSSRTGGKPRTEAFF
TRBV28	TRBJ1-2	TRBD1	CASSYGQENYGYTF
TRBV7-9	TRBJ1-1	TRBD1	CASSLGQGVTEAFF
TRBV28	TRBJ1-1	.	CASSLSGGGTEAFF